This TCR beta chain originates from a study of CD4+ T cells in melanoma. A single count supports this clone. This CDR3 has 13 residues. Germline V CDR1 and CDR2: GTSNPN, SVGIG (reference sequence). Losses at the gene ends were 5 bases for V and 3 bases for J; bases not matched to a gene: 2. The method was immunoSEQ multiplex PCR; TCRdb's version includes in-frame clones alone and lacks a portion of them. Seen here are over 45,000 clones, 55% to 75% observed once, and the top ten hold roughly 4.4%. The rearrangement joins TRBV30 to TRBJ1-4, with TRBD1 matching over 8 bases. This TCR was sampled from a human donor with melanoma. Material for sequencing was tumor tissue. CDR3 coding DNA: TGTGCCTGGGGGGGACAGGCTAATGAAAAACTGTTTTTT. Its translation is CAWGGQANEKLFF.